Below are 32 T cell receptor beta chains sequenced from a single sample in a study of early T cells in non-severe SARS-CoV-2 infection (dated by TCRdb to the early 2020s). The library was prepared using 5' RACE. Sequencer: NextSeq 500. TCRdb ran its own pipeline on the public reads, namely fastp trimming at Q25 and MiXCR clone calling, and kept in-frame beta chains. Rows with one shared CDR3 protein collapse into an entry with the most common genes and DNA. The sample table records about 72,000 distinct CDR3 sequences; over 9% of these occur just once. The top ten clones comprise 6% to 8% of the sample. This material consisted of whole blood, taken at baseline. The source is an adult who was a healthcare worker with PCR-confirmed SARS-CoV-2 infection or an uninfected control (not recorded which).

The V and J genes are TRBV18 and TRBJ1-4, with a tentative D call TRBD1 (6 bases). V lost 4 bases and J lost 0, with 15 bases in between. The germline V gene encodes CDR1 KGHSH and CDR2 LQKENI. There are 17 residues in the CDR3. The CDR3, as DNA: TGTGCCAGCTCACGAGAACAGGGCGGCACAACTAATGAAAAACTGTTTTTT. Its translation: CASSREQGGTTNEKLFF.

This clonotype was detected ten times or more. The chain combines TRBV11-2 with TRBJ2-1; D ambiguous. V was clipped by 0 bases and J by 6 bases, with 9 bases between them. Germline CDR1 is SGHAT and CDR2 is FQNNGV. This CDR3 has 14 amino acids. This CDR3 is CASSLDRVGNEQFF. The CDR3 region has the DNA TGTGCCAGCAGCTTAGATCGGGTGGGCAATGAGCAGTTCTTC.

This chain connects TRBV19 to TRBJ2-5; 7 bases map to TRBD1. J lost 5 bases, V lost 5 bases, and 11 bases had no gene match. The CDR3 sequence is 15 residues long. Germline V gene lookup returns CDR1 LNHDA and CDR2 SQIVND (reference sequence). The CDR3: CASSPNARGSETQYF. DNA of the CDR3: TGTGCCAGTAGTCCGAACGCCAGGGGGTCGGAGACCCAGTACTTC.

In this sample, this clonotype turned up a few times. This CDR3 is CASSPGQLYEQYF. In DNA form, the CDR3 reads TGTGCCAGCTCACCGGGACAGCTCTACGAGCAGTACTTC. The V gene is TRBV18, the J gene TRBJ2-7, with 7 nucleotides matching TRBD1. J was trimmed by 3 bases and V by 3 bases; bases with no gene match: 2. CDR3 size: 13 residues. Germline values: CDR1 KGHSH, CDR2 LQKENI.

This clonotype was observed at least ten times. The V gene is TRBV10-3, the J gene TRBJ2-5, with unresolved D. This CDR3 region has 14 residues. The V gene lost 3 bases and the J gene lost 6 bases, with 14 bases spanning the gap. Germline V gene data show CDR1 as ENHRY and CDR2 as SYGVKD. The CDR3 region has the DNA TGTGCCATCAGTGATACGCTCGACGTGAAGACCCAGTACTTC. Amino acids: CAISDTLDVKTQYF.

This clonotype has at least ten counts. The chain combines TRBV12-5 with TRBJ1-2, with D unresolved. The CDR3 contains 14 residues. CDR1 and CDR2 (germline): LGHNT, FRNRAP. Trimming shortened V by 5 bases and J by 5 bases, and 15 bases separated the two germline ends. DNA for the CDR3: TGTGCTAGTGGTACTCACCAGGTTACTTATGGCTACACCTTC. Its protein product is CASGTHQVTYGYTF. Looking up the rest from reference TRBV12-5 and TRBJ1-2 gives the full variable domain: DARVTQTPRHKVTEMGQEVTMRCQPILGHNTVFWYRQTMMQGLELLAYFRNRAPLDDSGMPKDRFSAEMPDATLATLKIQPSEPRDSAVYFCASGTHQVTYGYTFGSGTRLTVV.

The gene calls are TRBV6-2 or TRBV6-3 and TRBJ2-3, with a possible D match to TRBD1 (6 bases). Trimming stripped 3 bases from V and 3 bases from J, with 13 bases between. Germline V gene sequence: CDR1 MNHEY, CDR2 SVGEGT. This CDR3 is 15 amino acids long. The CDR3 sequence: CASSYQGSRTDTQYF. The CDR3 bases are TGTGCCAGCAGTTATCAGGGGTCGCGAACAGATACGCAGTATTTT.

At least ten counts were recorded for this clonotype. V is TRBV7-3 and J is TRBJ2-1, with D perhaps matching TRBD2 (7 bases). CDR3 length equals 15 residues. V was pared by 3 bases and J by 2 bases, with 11 bases between. CDR1 and CDR2 from the germline V gene are SGHTA and FQGTGA. This CDR3 is CASSFGGGPYNEQFF. The CDR3 bases are TGTGCCAGCAGCTTCGGCGGGGGCCCCTACAATGAGCAGTTCTTC.

The chain employs TRBV5-1 and TRBJ1-1; possibly TRBD1 for D (5 bases). Germline CDR1 and CDR2: SGHRS and YFSETQ. This CDR3 contains 14 residues. The V gene lost 7 bases and the J gene lost 3 bases, with 16 bases spanning the gap. The CDR3 sequence: CASGLGRGDTEAFF. CDR3 bases: TGCGCCAGCGGGCTGGGGAGGGGCGACACTGAAGCTTTCTTT.

This clonotype was seen many times. The genes are TRBV4-1 and TRBJ1-2, with a tentative D call TRBD1 (5 bases). This CDR3 has 16 amino acids. Looked up from germline, CDR1 is MGHRA and CDR2 is YSYEKL. V was shortened by 1 base and J by 8 bases, with 20 bases between the two germline ends. CDR3 DNA sequence: TGCGCCAGCAGCCAAGTAGGCGACAGCCTTATGGAAGGCTACACCTTC. Translated, it gives CASSQVGDSLMEGYTF.

This clonotype was observed a handful of times. This chain links TRBV20-1 with TRBJ1-5; possibly TRBD1 for D (6 bases). The germline gives CDR1 DFQATT, CDR2 SNEGSKA (reference sequence). The CDR3 consists of 16 residues. V was cut by 5 bases and J by 0 bases, with 17 bases left in between. The CDR3, as DNA: TGCAGTGCTTTGACCAGGGGACGCAGTAGCAATCAGCCCCAGCATTTT. Translating it yields CSALTRGRSSNQPQHF.

The rearrangement links TRBV19 to TRBJ1-2, with 9 bases aligning to TRBD1. V trimming: 5 bases; J trimming: 4 bases; junction bases outside the gene matches: 5. CDR1 and CDR2 from the germline V gene are LNHDA and SQIVND (reference sequence). CDR3 length equals 14 residues. CDR3 DNA sequence: TGTGCCAGTAGTGTGGGACAGGGAGGCTATGGCTACACCTTC. Its translation: CASSVGQGGYGYTF.

The CDR3 loop reads CASSLARVNEQFF. CDR3 DNA: TGTGCCAGCAGCTTAGCCAGGGTCAATGAGCAGTTCTTC. The V call is TRBV11-2, the J call TRBJ2-1; possible D gene TRBD1, 5 bases. Deletions cut 1 base from V and 6 bases from J, with 7 bases between. The CDR3 length is 13 residues. The germline gives CDR1 SGHAT, CDR2 FQNNGV.

This clonotype came up many times. The rearrangement uses TRBV6-5 and TRBJ1-6; D is ambiguous. V was pared by 2 bases and J by 3 bases, with 11 bases between. The germline V gene has CDR1 MNHEY and CDR2 SVGAGI. The CDR3 is 16 amino acids. The chain's CDR3 is CASSYIVANYNSPLHF. CDR3 coding DNA: TGTGCCAGCAGTTACATCGTAGCAAACTATAATTCACCCCTCCACTTT.

This clonotype appeared a few times. V is TRBV10-3 and J is TRBJ2-1; D possibly corresponds to TRBD2 (5 bases). Germline V gene data show CDR1 as ENHRY and CDR2 as SYGVKD. V was cut by 4 bases and J by 3 bases, with 10 bases left in between. The CDR3 loop spans 14 amino acids. The CDR3 bases are TGTGCCATCAGTGCCGGGGTTCTCTACAATGAGCAGTTCTTC. It specifies CAISAGVLYNEQFF.

Concerning this clonotype itself: A much bigger clone sits one base away, suggesting this may be a read error. The gene calls are TRBV20-1 and TRBJ2-3; D is possibly TRBD2 (7 bases). CDR1 and CDR2 (germline): DFQATT, SNEGSKA (reference sequence). Trimming cost V 2 bases and J 3 bases, with 18 bases left between them. The CDR3 is 16 amino acids. CDR3 in DNA: TGCAGTGCTAGATGGGCCGGCGGGGGCACTACAGATACGCAGTATTTT. Its protein is CSARWAGGGTTDTQYF.

This clonotype was seen a few times. The rearrangement uses TRBV6-2 or TRBV6-3 and TRBJ1-1, with D uncertain. V was clipped by 6 bases and J by 2 bases, with 13 bases between them. Germline lookup yields CDR1 MNHEY and CDR2 SVGEGT. The CDR3 has 14 amino acids. The CDR3 DNA reads TGTGCCAGCAGACCAGACGGGTTCAACACTGAAGCTTTCTTT. Its protein is CASRPDGFNTEAFF.

The chain links TRBV25-1 to TRBJ1-2; 9 nucleotides agree with TRBD1. The CDR3 is made up of 16 amino acids. Germline loops: CDR1 MGHDK, CDR2 SYGVNS. V gave up 3 bases and J gave up 3 bases; unmatched junction bases: 8. CDR3 residues: CASSDPRTGDYYGYTF. Here the CDR3 DNA reads TGTGCCAGCAGTGACCCCAGGACAGGGGATTACTATGGCTACACCTTC.

This clonotype was seen a single time. Given the absence of the conserved phenylalanine or tryptophan at the CDR3 end, a read error is likely. This sequence joins TRBV7-9 and TRBJ1-2, with 7 bases that match TRBD1. Germline values: CDR1 SEHNR, CDR2 FQNEAQ (reference sequence). V shed 2 bases, J shed 4 bases, and the junction held 7 bases outside the gene matches. The CDR3 contains 15 residues. This CDR3 is CASSLPRQGSYGYTS. CDR3 DNA: TGTGCCAGCAGCTTACCCCGACAGGGAAGCTATGGCTACACCTCC.

The chain links TRBV5-1 to TRBJ2-3, with 10 positions matching TRBD2. CDR3 length equals 19 residues. J gave up 3 bases and V 2 bases, and 15 bases lay outside the gene matches. Germline CDR1 SGHRS, CDR2 YFSETQ. The CDR3 is CASSFRTVAGGPATDTQYF. CDR3 DNA: TGCGCCAGCAGCTTCCGGACCGTAGCGGGGGGCCCTGCGACAGATACGCAGTATTTT.

This clonotype was seen a few times. In DNA form, the CDR3 reads TGTGCCAGCAGTGAAAAAGGCGGCCAAGAGACCCAGTACTTC. It is translated as CASSEKGGQETQYF. The J gene is TRBJ2-5, the V gene TRBV6-1, with D hard to call. This CDR3 has 14 amino acids. Germline CDR1 is MNHNS and CDR2 is SASEGT. Deletions cut 2 bases from V and 1 base from J, with 8 bases between.

This chain connects TRBV3-1 to TRBJ2-1, with a tentative D call TRBD2 (6 bases). This CDR3 has 17 amino acids. Trimming cost V 0 bases and J 3 bases, with 15 bases left between them. Germline V gene data show CDR1 as LGHDT and CDR2 as YNNKEL (reference sequence). CDR3 nucleotides: TGTGCCAGCAGCCAAGACCCCCCGGGGGTCGGCTACAATGAGCAGTTCTTC. Protein sequence: CASSQDPPGVGYNEQFF.

The sample holds many counts of this clonotype. The J gene is TRBJ2-3, the V gene TRBV6-2 or TRBV6-3, with 8 bases identical to TRBD2. The V gene end was trimmed by 2 bases and the J gene end by 6 bases; junction bases not matched to a gene: 7. This CDR3 is built from 15 residues. CDR1 and CDR2 (germline): MNHEY, SVGEGT. The CDR3 sequence: CASSYPAGATDTQYF. The CDR3 nucleotides are TGTGCCAGCAGTTACCCAGCGGGGGCTACGGATACGCAGTATTTT.

This chain's CDR3 is CASSLALPGSSTDTQYF. Here the CDR3 DNA reads TGTGCCAGCAGCTTAGCGCTGCCAGGGAGCTCAACAGATACGCAGTATTTT. This chain joins TRBV7-6 and TRBJ2-3; D may be TRBD1 or TRBD2 (5 bases each). The CDR3 runs to 17 residues. With 0 bases removed from V and 3 bases from J, the gap between germline ends came to 16 bases. Germline V CDR1 and CDR2: SGHVS, FNYEAQ.

This clonotype occurred a few times. V gene TRBV20-1 combines with J gene TRBJ2-1; TRBD2 might be the D (6 bases). Germline V CDR1 and CDR2: DFQATT, SNEGSKA (reference sequence). The CDR3 is 12 amino acids. V was pared by 1 base and J by 5 bases, with 6 bases between. Here the CDR3 reads CSARGLDNEQFF. Written as DNA, the CDR3 is TGCAGTGCTAGAGGACTAGACAATGAGCAGTTCTTC.

This clonotype was counted between two and nine times. The chain recombines TRBV12-3 or TRBV12-4 with TRBJ2-3; a possible D gene is TRBD2 (7 bases). Between the trimmed V and J ends, which lost 10 bases and 0 bases, there was a span of 14 bases. The CDR3 is 14 amino acids. The CDR3 nucleotides read TGTGCCACCCCCGGGGGGCCTAGCACAGATACGCAGTATTTT. Protein sequence: CATPGGPSTDTQYF.

In this sample, this clonotype turned up a few times. Here the CDR3 DNA reads TGTGCCAGCAGTGACCGGACGGTCTCTAATGAAAAACTGTTTTTT. Translating it yields CASSDRTVSNEKLFF. This chain links TRBV25-1 with TRBJ1-4; D ambiguous. The ends were cut back, 3 bases at V and 3 bases at J, with 11 bases in the middle. The CDR3 is 15 residues long. Germline V CDR1 and CDR2: MGHDK, SYGVNS.

This chain uses TRBV10-3 with TRBJ1-1; no clear D. This CDR3 has 14 residues. V lost 7 bases, J lost 1 base, and 13 bases lay in between. Germline V gene lookup returns CDR1 ENHRY and CDR2 SYGVKD. The CDR3 loop is CAIKPEAGNTEAFF. CDR3 DNA: TGTGCCATCAAGCCCGAGGCCGGGAACACTGAAGCTTTCTTT.

This clonotype turned up a few times. J is TRBJ2-1 and V is TRBV19; TRBD2 matches 13 bases. The CDR3 runs 16 residues. Germline values: CDR1 LNHDA, CDR2 SQIVND (reference sequence). V was pared by 8 bases and J by 2 bases, with 6 bases of the junction left unmatched. CDR3 residues: CASGKLAGGTYNEQFF. CDR3 DNA sequence: TGTGCCAGTGGTAAACTAGCGGGGGGGACCTACAATGAGCAGTTCTTC.

The rearrangement uses TRBV7-9 and TRBJ1-1, with D unresolved. CDR3 length: 15 amino acids. V was pared by 2 bases and J by 1 base, with 11 bases between. Per the germline V gene, CDR1 is SEHNR and CDR2 is FQNEAQ (reference sequence). The CDR3 DNA reads as TGTGCCAGCAGCTTAATTGGCAGGCCGAACACTGAAGCTTTCTTT. This codes for CASSLIGRPNTEAFF.

This sequence joins TRBV11-2 and TRBJ1-4; D unclear. V lost 7 bases and J 8 bases, leaving 11 bases between the germline ends. The germline gives CDR1 SGHAT, CDR2 FQNNGV. The CDR3 consists of 12 residues. DNA of the CDR3: TGTGCCAGCAACACCGATGGGGAAAAACTGTTTTTT. Residues: CASNTDGEKLFF.

The chain couples TRBV5-8 to TRBJ1-4, with 7 bases identical to TRBD1. J was trimmed by 3 bases and V by 2 bases; bases with no gene match: 1. This CDR3 has 14 amino acids. Germline CDR1 and CDR2: SGHTS and YDEGEE. Written as DNA, the CDR3 is TGTGCCAGCAGCTTCGGGACAGCTAATGAAAAACTGTTTTTT. This sequence encodes CASSFGTANEKLFF.